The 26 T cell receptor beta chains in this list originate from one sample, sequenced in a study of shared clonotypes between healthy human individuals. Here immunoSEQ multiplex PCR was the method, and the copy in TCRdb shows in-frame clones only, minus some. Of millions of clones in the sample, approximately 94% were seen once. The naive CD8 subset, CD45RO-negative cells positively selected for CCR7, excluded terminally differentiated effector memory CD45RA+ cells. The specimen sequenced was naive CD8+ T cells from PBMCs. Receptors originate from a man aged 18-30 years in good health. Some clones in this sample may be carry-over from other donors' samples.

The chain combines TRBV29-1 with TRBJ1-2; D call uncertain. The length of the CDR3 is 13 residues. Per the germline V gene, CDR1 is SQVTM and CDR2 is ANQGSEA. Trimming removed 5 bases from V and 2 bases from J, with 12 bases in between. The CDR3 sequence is CSVKLDGNYGYTF. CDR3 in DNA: TGCAGCGTTAAACTTGACGGGAACTATGGCTACACCTTC.

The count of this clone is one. The CDR3 region is CASSKSLRLAGDQYEQYF. The CDR3 DNA reads as TGTGCCAGCAGCAAGTCCCTTAGGCTAGCGGGAGACCAGTACGAGCAGTACTTC. The chain has TRBV11-2 and TRBJ2-7; 10 positions agree with TRBD2. Germline V gives CDR1 SGHAT, CDR2 FQNNGV. V trimming: 5 bases; J trimming: 4 bases; junction bases outside the gene matches: 17. The CDR3 has 18 amino acids. Complete variable domain (other parts from reference TRBV11-2 and TRBJ2-7): EAGVAQSPRYKIIEKRQSVAFWCNPISGHATLYWYQQILGQGPKLLIQFQNNGVVDDSQLPKDRFSAERLKGVDSTLKIQPAKLEDSAVYLCASSKSLRLAGDQYEQYFGPGTRLTVT.

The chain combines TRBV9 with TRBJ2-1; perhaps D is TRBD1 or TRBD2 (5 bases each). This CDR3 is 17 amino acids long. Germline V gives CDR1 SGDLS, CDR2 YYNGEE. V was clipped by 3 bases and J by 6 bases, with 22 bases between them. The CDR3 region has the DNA TGTGCCAGCAGCGACCGAGTACGGGACCCTACATCCAATGAGCAGTTCTTC. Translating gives CASSDRVRDPTSNEQFF.

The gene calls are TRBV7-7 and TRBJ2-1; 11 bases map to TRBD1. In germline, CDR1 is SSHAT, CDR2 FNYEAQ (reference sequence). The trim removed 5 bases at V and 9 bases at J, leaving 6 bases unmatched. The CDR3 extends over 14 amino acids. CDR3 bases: TGTGCCAGCAGCCTAGGACAGGGGGCTTCTGAGCAGTTCTTC. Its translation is CASSLGQGASEQFF.

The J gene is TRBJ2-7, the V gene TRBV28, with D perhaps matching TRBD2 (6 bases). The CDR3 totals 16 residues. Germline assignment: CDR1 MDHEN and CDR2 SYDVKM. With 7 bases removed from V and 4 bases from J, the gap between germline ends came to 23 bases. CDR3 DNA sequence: TGTGCCAGCAAATTACAGCGGACATCGGGGAGGTACGAGCAGTACTTC. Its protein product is CASKLQRTSGRYEQYF.

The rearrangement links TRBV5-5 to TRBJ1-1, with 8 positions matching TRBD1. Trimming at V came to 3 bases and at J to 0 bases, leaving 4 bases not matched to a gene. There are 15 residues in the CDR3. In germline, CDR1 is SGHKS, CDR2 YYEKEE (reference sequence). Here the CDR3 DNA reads TGTGCCAGCAGCTGGGACAGGCGACTGAACACTGAAGCTTTCTTT. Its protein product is CASSWDRRLNTEAFF. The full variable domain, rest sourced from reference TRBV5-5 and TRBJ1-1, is DAGVTQSPTHLIKTRGQQVTLRCSPISGHKSVSWYQQVLGQGPQFIFQYYEKEERGRGNFPDRFSARQFPNYSSELNVNALLLGDSALYLCASSWDRRLNTEAFFGQGTRLTVV.

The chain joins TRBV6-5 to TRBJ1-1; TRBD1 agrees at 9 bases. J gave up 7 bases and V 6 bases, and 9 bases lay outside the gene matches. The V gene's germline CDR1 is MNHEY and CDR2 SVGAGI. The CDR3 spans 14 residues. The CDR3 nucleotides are TGTGCCAGCAGATGGGACAGGGCCATTGGTGAAGCTTTCTTT. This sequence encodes CASRWDRAIGEAFF.

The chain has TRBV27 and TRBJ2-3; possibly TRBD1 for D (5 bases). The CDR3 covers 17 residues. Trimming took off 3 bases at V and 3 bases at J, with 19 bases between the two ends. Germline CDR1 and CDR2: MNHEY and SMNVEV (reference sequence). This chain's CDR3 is CASSFLMGLGLTDTQYF. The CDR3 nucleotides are TGTGCCAGCAGTTTTCTTATGGGGCTAGGGTTGACAGATACGCAGTATTTT.

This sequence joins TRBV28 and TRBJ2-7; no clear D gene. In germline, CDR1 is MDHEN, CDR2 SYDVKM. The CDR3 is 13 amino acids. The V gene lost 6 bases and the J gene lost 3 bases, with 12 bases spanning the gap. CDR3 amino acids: CASSPGRRYEQYF. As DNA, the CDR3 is TGTGCCAGCAGCCCCGGCCGGCGCTACGAGCAGTACTTC. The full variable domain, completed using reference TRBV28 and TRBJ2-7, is DVKVTQSSRYLVKRTGEKVFLECVQDMDHENMFWYRQDPGLGLRLIYFSYDVKMKEKGDIPEGYSVSREKKERFSLILESASTNQTSMYLCASSPGRRYEQYFGPGTRLTVT.

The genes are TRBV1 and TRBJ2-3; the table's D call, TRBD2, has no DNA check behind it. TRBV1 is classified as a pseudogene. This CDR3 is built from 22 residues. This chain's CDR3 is CTSSQERNELGTSGRVTDTQYF. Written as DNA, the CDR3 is TGCACCAGCAGCCAAGAACGGAATGAGTTGGGGACTAGCGGGAGGGTGACAGATACGCAGTATTTT.

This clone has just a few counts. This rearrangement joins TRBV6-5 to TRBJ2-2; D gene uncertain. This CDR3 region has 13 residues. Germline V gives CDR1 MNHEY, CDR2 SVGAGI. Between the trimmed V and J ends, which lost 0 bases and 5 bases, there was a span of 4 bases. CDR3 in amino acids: CASSYSYTGELFF. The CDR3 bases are TGTGCCAGCAGTTACTCTTATACCGGGGAGCTGTTTTTT.

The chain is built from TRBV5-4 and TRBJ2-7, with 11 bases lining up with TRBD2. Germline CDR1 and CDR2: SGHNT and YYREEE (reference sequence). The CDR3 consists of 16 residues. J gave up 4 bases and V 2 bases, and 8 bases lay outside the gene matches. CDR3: CASSLFSGTSGYEQYF. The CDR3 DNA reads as TGTGCCAGCAGCTTATTCTCCGGGACTAGCGGTTACGAGCAGTACTTC. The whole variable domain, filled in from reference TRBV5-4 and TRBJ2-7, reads ETGVTQSPTHLIKTRGQQVTLRCSSQSGHNTVSWYQQALGQGPQFIFQYYREEENGRGNFPPRFSGLQFPNYSSELNVNALELDDSALYLCASSLFSGTSGYEQYFGPGTRLTVT.

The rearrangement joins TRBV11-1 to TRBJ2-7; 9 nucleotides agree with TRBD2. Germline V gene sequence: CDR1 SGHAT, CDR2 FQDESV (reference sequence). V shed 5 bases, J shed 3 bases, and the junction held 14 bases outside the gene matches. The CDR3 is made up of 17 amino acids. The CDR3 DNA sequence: TGTGCCAGCAGCCCACAAATAGCGGGAGTCCTCATCTACGAGCAGTACTTC. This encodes CASSPQIAGVLIYEQYF.

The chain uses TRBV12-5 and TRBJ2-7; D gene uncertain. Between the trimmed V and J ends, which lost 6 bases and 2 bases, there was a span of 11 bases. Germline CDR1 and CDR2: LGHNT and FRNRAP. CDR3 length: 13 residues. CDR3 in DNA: TGTGCTAGTGGGGACGGAGCCACCTACGAGCAGTACTTC. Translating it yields CASGDGATYEQYF.

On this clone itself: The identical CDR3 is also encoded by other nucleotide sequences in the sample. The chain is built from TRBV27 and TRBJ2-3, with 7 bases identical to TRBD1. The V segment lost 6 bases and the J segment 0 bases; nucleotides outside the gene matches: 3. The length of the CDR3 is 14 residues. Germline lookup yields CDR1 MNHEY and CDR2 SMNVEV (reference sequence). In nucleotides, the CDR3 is TGTGCCAGCAGGGTGACAGGGAGCACAGATACGCAGTATTTT. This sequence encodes CASRVTGSTDTQYF.

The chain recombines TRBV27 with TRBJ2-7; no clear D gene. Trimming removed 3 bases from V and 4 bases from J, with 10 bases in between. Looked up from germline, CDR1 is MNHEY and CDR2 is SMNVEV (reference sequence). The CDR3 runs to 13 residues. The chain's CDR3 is CASSLDGRYEQYF. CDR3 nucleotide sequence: TGTGCCAGCAGTTTGGACGGCCGGTACGAGCAGTACTTC.

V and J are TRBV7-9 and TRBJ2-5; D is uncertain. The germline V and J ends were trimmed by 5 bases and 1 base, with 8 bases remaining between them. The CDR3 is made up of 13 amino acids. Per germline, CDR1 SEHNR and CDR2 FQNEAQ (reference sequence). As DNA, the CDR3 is TGTGCCAGCAGCGGAGACATCCAAGAGACCCAGTACTTC. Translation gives CASSGDIQETQYF. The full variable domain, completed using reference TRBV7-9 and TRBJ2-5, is DTGVSQNPRHKITKRGQNVTFRCDPISEHNRLYWYRQTLGQGPEFLTYFQNEAQLEKSRLLSDRFSAERPKGSFSTLEIQRTEQGDSAMYLCASSGDIQETQYFGPGTRLLVL.

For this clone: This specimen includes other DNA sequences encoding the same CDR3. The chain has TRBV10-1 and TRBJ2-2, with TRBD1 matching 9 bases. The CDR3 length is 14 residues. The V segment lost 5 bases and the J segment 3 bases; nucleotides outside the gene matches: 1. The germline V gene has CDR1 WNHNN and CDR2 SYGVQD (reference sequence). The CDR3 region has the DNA TGCGCCAGCAGTCGGACAGGGGACACCGGGGAGCTGTTTTTT. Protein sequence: CASSRTGDTGELFF.

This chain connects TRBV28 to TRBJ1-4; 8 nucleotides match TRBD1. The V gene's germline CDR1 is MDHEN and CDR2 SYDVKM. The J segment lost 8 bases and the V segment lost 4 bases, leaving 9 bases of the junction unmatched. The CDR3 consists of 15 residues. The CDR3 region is CASSSDRGMDEKLFF. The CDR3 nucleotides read TGTGCCAGCAGTTCAGACAGGGGAATGGACGAAAAACTGTTTTTT.

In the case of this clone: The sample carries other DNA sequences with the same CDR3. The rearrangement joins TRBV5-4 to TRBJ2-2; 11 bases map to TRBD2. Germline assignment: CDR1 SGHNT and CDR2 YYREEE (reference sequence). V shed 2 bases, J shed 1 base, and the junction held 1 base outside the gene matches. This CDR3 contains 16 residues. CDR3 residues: CASSLGLAGNTGELFF. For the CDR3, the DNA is TGTGCCAGCAGCTTAGGACTAGCGGGGAACACCGGGGAGCTGTTTTTT.

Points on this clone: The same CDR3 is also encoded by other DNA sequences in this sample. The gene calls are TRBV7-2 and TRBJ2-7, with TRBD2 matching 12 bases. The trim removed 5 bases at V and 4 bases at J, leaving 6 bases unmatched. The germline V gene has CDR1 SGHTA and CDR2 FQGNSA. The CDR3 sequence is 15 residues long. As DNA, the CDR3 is TGTGCCAGCAGCCCCGGACTAGCGGGATATTACGAGCAGTACTTC. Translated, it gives CASSPGLAGYYEQYF.

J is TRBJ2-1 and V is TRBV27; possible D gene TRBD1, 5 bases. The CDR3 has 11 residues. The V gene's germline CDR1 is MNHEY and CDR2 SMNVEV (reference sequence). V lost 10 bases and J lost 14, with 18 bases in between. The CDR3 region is CATENWEGEFF. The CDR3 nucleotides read TGTGCCACCGAAAATTGGGAAGGGGAGTTCTTC.

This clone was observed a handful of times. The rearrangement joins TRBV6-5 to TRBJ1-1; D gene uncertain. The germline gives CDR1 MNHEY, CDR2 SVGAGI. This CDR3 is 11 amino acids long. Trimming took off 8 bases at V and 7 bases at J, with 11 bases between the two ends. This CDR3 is CASHKGFEAFF. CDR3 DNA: TGTGCCAGCCATAAGGGCTTTGAAGCTTTCTTT.

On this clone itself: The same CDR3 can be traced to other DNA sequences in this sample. CDR3: CASSLVTSAYNEQFF. In DNA, the CDR3 is TGTGCCAGCAGCTTGGTGACTAGCGCGTACAATGAGCAGTTCTTC. The chain combines TRBV7-2 with TRBJ2-1, with TRBD2 identical over 8 bases. The germline V gene encodes CDR1 SGHTA and CDR2 FQGNSA. After removal of 3 bases from V and 4 bases from J, the junction contained 5 bases not matched to a gene. This CDR3 comprises 15 residues.

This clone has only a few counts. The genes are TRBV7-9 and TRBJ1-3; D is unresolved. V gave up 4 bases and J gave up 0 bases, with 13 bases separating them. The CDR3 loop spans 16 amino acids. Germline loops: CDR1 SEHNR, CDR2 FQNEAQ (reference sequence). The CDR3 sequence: CASSYPEESSGNTIYF. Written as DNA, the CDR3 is TGTGCCAGCAGCTACCCTGAGGAGAGCTCTGGAAACACCATATATTTT. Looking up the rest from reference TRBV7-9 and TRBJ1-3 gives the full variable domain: DTGVSQNPRHKITKRGQNVTFRCDPISEHNRLYWYRQTLGQGPEFLTYFQNEAQLEKSRLLSDRFSAERPKGSFSTLEIQRTEQGDSAMYLCASSYPEESSGNTIYFGEGSWLTVV.

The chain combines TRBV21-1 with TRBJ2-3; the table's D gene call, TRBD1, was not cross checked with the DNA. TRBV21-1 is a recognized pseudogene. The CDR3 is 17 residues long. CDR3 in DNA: TGTGCCAGCAGCAAAGCGCTAAGGGGGAGAGGTCCAGATACGCAGTATTTT. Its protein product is CASSKALRGRGPDTQYF.